This TCR beta chain was profiled in a study of graft-versus-host responses after intestinal transplantation. Clones were sequenced by immunoSEQ multiplex PCR, and TCRdb holds only the in-frame ones, with some missing. Of about 100,000 clones in the sample, about 90% were seen once. The CDR3 is made up of 14 amino acids. The J segment lost 9 bases and the V segment lost 0 bases, leaving 5 bases of the junction unmatched. Germline CDR1 LNHNV, CDR2 YYDKDF (reference sequence). This clone has just a few counts. What it binds is not known. The source was unstimulated CD4+ T cells sorted from spleen or lymph node cells, collected before transplant. The sequence derives from a human donor who was the organ donor for an intestinal transplant. V and J are TRBV15 and TRBJ2-1, with TRBD1 matching 7 bases. CDR3 nucleotides: TGTGCCACCAGCAGAGATTTAGGGGGCAGTGAGCAGTTCTTC. This codes for CATSRDLGGSEQFF. The whole variable domain, remainder taken from reference TRBV15 and TRBJ2-1, is DAMVIQNPRYQVTQFGKPVTLSCSQTLNHNVMYWYQQKSSQAPKLLFHYYDKDFNNEADTPDNFQSRRPNTSFCFLDIRSPGLGDTAMYLCATSRDLGGSEQFFGPGTRLTVL.